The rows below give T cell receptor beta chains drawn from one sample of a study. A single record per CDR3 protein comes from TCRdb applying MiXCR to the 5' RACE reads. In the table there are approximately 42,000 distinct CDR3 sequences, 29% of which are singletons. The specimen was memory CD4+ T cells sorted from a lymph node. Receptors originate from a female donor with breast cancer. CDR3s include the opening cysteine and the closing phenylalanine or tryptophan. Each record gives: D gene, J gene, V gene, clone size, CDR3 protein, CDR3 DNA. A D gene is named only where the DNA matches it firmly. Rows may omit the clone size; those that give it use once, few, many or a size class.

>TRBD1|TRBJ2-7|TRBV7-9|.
CASSHRDSFYEQYF
TGTGCCAGCAGCCACCGGGACAGTTTCTACGAGCAGTACTTC
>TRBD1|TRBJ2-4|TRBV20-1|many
CSAPRTGLKNIQYF
TGCAGTGCTCCCCGGACAGGGCTCAAAAACATTCAGTACTTC
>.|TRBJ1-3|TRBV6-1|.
CASSPRTVRGNTIYF
TGTGCCAGCAGTCCCCGGACTGTTAGGGGAAACACCATATATTTT
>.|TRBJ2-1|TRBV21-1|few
CASSAGTGRFADEQFF
TGTGCCAGCAGCGCCGGGACAGGGAGGTTCGCGGATGAGCAGTTCTTC
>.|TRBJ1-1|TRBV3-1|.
CASSQVGARPGTEAFF
TGTGCCAGCAGCCAAGTTGGAGCCAGGCCGGGGACTGAAGCTTTCTTT
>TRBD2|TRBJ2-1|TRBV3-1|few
CASSQGGSGGYEQFF
TGTGCCAGCAGCCAAGGCGGGAGTGGGGGGTATGAGCAGTTCTTC
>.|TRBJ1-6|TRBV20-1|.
CSATKRGFGSPLHF
TGCAGTGCTACCAAGAGGGGTTTTGGTTCACCCCTCCACTTT
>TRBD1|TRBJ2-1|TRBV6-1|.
CASSPTGGGWGTRYNEQFF
TGTGCCAGCAGCCCCACAGGGGGAGGATGGGGAACTCGGTACAATGAGCAGTTCTTC
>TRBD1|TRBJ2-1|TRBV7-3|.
CASSLRGRGQGEFEQFF
TGTGCCAGCAGCTTAAGGGGTCGGGGACAGGGGGAGTTTGAGCAGTTCTTC
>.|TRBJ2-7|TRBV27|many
CASNDGSSYEQYF
TGTGCCAGCAACGATGGCAGCTCCTACGAGCAGTACTTC
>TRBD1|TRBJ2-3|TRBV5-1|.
CASSLDGTGADTQYF
TGCGCCAGCAGCTTAGACGGGACAGGGGCAGATACGCAGTATTTT
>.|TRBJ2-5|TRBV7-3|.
CASSLMSAETQYF
TGTGCCAGCAGCTTAATGAGCGCGGAGACCCAGTACTTC
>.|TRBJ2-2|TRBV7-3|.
CASSGALGGADTGELFF
TGTGCCAGCAGCGGGGCCTTGGGGGGGGCGGACACCGGGGAGCTGTTTTTT
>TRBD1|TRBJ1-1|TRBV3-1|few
CASSLQGGGEAFF
TGTGCCAGCAGCCTCCAGGGGGGGGGTGAAGCTTTCTTT
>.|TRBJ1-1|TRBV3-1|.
CASSHLENTEAFF
TGTGCCAGCAGCCACTTGGAGAACACTGAAGCTTTCTTT
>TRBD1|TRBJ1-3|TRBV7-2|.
CASSLGTGPSGNTIYF
TGTGCCAGCAGCTTAGGGACAGGGCCCTCTGGAAACACCATATATTTT
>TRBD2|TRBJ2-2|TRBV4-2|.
CASSPTSGPNTGELFF
TGTGCCAGCAGCCCAACTAGCGGCCCGAACACCGGGGAGCTGTTTTTT
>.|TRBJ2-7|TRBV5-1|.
CASSTENGIVEEQYF
TGCGCCAGCAGCACCGAGAACGGGATCGTCGAGGAGCAGTACTTC
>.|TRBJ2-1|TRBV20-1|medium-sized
CSAAQGREQFF
TGCAGTGCTGCACAGGGACGTGAGCAGTTCTTC
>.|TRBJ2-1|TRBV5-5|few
CASSLVYYNEQFF
TGTGCCAGCAGCTTGGTGTACTACAATGAGCAGTTCTTC
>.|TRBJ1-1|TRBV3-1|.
CASSPNWGRTEAFF
TGTGCCAGCAGCCCTAACTGGGGGAGGACTGAAGCTTTCTTT
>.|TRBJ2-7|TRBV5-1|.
CASSSIPRTYEQYF
TGCGCCAGCAGCTCCATACCACGAACCTACGAGCAGTACTTC
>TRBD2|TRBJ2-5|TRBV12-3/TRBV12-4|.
CASGPPAGVYQETQYF
TGTGCCAGCGGTCCCCCAGCGGGAGTCTATCAAGAGACCCAGTACTTC
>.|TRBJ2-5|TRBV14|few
CASSQERGRTQYF
TGTGCCAGCAGCCAAGAAAGAGGGCGGACCCAGTACTTC
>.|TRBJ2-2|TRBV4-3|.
CASSQVRGSWELFF
TGCGCCAGCAGCCAAGTAAGGGGGAGCTGGGAGCTGTTTTTT
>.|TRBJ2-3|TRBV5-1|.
CASSLEPLGGTDTQYF
TGCGCCAGCAGCTTGGAACCTTTAGGGGGCACAGATACGCAGTATTTT
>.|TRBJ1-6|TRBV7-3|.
CASSLTGRLDSPLHF
TGTGCCAGCAGCTTAACGGGCCGGCTGGATTCACCCCTCCACTTT